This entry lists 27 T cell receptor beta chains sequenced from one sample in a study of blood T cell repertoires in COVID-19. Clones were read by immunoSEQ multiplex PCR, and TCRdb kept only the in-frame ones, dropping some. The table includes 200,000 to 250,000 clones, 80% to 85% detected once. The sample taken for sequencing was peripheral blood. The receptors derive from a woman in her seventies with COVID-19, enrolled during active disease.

This CDR3 is CATGLAELFF. CDR3 sequence (DNA): TGTGCCACCGGACTAGCGGAGCTGTTTTTT. The chain has TRBV19 and TRBJ2-2, with 8 bases fitting TRBD2. Germline V lookup: CDR1 LNHDA, CDR2 SQIVND (reference sequence). The CDR3 is 10 amino acids. V shed 10 bases, J shed 10 bases, and the junction held 2 bases outside the gene matches.

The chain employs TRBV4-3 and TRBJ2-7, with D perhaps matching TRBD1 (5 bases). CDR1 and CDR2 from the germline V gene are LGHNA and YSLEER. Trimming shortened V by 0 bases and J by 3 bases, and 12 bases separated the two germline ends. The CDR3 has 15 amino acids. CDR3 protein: CASSQDPTENYEQYF. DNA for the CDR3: TGCGCCAGCAGCCAAGACCCGACAGAGAACTACGAGCAGTACTTC.

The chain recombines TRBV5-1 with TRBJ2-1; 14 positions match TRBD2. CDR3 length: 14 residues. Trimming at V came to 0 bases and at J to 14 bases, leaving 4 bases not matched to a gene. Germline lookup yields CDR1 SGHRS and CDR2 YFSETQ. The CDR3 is CASSLGLAGGLKFF. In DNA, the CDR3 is TGCGCCAGCAGCTTGGGACTAGCGGGAGGGCTTAAGTTCTTC.

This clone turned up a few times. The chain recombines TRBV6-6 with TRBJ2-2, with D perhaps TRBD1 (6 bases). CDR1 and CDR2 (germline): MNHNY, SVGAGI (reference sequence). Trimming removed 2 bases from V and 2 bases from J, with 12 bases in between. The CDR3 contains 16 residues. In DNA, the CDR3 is TGTGCCAGCAGTTACCGCGGACAGCTTAACACCGGGGAGCTGTTTTTT. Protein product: CASSYRGQLNTGELFF.

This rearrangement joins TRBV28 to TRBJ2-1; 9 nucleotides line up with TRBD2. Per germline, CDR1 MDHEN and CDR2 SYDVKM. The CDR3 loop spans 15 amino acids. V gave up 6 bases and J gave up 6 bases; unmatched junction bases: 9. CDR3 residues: CASRLAGLGGNEQFF. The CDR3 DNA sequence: TGTGCCAGCAGACTAGCGGGCCTAGGGGGCAATGAGCAGTTCTTC.

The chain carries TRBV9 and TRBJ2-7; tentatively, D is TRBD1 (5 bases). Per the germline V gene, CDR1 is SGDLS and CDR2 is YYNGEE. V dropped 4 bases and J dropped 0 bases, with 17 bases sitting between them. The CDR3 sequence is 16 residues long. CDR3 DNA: TGTGCCAGCAGCCCCCGTGGGGCGGACCCCTCCTACGAGCAGTACTTC. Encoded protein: CASSPRGADPSYEQYF.

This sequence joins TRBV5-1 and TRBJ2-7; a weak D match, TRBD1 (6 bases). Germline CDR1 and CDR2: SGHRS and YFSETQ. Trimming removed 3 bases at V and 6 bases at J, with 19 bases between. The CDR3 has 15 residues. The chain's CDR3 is CASSSGSSAQGEQYF. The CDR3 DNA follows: TGCGCCAGCAGCTCCGGGTCCTCCGCACAGGGCGAGCAGTACTTC.

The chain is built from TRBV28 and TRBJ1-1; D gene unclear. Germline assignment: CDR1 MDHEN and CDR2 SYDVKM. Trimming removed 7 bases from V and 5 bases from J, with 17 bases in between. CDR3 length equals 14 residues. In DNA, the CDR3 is TGTGCCAGCACTGACACTAGAGGTGGGACTGAAGCTTTCTTT. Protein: CASTDTRGGTEAFF. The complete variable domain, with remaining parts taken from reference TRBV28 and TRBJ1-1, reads DVKVTQSSRYLVKRTGEKVFLECVQDMDHENMFWYRQDPGLGLRLIYFSYDVKMKEKGDIPEGYSVSREKKERFSLILESASTNQTSMYLCASTDTRGGTEAFFGQGTRLTVV.

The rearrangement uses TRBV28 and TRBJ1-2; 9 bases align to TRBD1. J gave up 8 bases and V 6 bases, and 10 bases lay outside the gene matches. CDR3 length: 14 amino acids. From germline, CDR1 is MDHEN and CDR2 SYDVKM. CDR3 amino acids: CASSLTTGGGGYTF. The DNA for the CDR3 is TGTGCCAGCAGCCTCACCACAGGGGGCGGCGGCTACACCTTC.

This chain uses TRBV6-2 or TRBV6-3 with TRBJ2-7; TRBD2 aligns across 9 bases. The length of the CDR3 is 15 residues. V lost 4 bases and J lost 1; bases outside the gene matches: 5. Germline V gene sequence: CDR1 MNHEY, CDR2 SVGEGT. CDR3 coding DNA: TGTGCCAGCAGTTTTCTAGCGGGGCCTTCCTACGAGCAGTACTTC. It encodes CASSFLAGPSYEQYF.

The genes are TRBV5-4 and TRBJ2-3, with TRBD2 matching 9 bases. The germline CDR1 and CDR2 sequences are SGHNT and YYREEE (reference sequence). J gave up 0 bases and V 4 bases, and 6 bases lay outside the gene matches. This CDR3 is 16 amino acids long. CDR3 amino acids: CASSPGTSRSTDTQYF. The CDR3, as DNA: TGTGCCAGCAGCCCAGGGACTAGCAGGAGCACAGATACGCAGTATTTT. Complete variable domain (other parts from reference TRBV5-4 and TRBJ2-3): ETGVTQSPTHLIKTRGQQVTLRCSSQSGHNTVSWYQQALGQGPQFIFQYYREEENGRGNFPPRFSGLQFPNYSSELNVNALELDDSALYLCASSPGTSRSTDTQYFGPGTRLTVL.

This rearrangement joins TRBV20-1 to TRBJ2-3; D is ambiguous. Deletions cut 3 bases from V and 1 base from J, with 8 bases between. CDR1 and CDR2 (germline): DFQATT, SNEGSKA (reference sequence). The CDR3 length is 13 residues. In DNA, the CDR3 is TGCAGTGCTAGTTTCCCGGGCACAGATACGCAGTATTTT. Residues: CSASFPGTDTQYF.

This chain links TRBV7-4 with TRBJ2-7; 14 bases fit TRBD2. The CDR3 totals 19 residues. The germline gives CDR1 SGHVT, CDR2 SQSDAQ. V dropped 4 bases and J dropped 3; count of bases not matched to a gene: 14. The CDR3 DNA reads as TGTGCCAGCAGCTCCCGCAGACTAGCGGGAGGGCGTGGCGTCTACGAGCAGTACTTC. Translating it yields CASSSRRLAGGRGVYEQYF.

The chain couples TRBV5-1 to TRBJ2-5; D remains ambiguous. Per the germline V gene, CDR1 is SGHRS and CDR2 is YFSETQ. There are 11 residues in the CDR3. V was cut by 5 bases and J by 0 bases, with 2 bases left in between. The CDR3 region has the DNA TGCGCCAGCAGTAACCAAGAGACCCAGTACTTC. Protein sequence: CASSNQETQYF.

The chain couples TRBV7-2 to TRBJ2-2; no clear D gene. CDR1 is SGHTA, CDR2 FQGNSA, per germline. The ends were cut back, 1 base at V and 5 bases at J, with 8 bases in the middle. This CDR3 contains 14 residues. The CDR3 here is CASSLGLSTGELFF. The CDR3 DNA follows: TGTGCCAGCAGCTTAGGACTTAGTACCGGGGAGCTGTTTTTT.

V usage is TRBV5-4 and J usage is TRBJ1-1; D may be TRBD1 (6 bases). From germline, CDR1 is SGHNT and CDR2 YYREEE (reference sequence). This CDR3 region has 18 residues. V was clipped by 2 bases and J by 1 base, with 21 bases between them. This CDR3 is CASSLQRSADSWNTEAFF. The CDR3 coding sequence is TGTGCCAGCAGCTTACAAAGATCGGCGGACAGCTGGAACACTGAAGCTTTCTTT.

CDR3 in amino acids: CASSWGQVSNQPQHF. As DNA, the CDR3 is TGTGCCAGCAGTTGGGGACAGGTTAGCAATCAGCCCCAGCATTTT. This rearrangement joins TRBV6-2 or TRBV6-3 to TRBJ1-5, with TRBD1 matching over 8 bases. The ends lost 4 bases at V and 0 bases at J; junction bases unmatched: 2. CDR1 and CDR2 (germline): MNHEY, SVGEGT. The CDR3 loop spans 15 amino acids.

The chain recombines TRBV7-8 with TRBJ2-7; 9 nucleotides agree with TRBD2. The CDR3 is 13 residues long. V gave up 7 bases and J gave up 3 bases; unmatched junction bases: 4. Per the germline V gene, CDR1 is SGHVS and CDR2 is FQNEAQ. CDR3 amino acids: CASNPAGGYEQYF. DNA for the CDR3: TGTGCCAGCAACCCAGCGGGGGGCTACGAGCAGTACTTC.

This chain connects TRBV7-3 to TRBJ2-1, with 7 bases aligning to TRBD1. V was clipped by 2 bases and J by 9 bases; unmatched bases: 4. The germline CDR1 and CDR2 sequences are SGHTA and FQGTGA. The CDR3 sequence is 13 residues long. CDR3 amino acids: CASSLDRASEQFF. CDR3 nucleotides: TGTGCCAGCAGCTTAGACAGGGCGAGTGAGCAGTTCTTC.

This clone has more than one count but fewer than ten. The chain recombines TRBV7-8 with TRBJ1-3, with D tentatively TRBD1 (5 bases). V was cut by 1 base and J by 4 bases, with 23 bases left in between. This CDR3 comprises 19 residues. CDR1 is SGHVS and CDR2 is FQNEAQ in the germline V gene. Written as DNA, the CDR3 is TGTGCCAGCAGCTTAGTGCCCCAAGGGTTGTCAGGGCAGGGAAACACCATATATTTT. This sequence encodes CASSLVPQGLSGQGNTIYF. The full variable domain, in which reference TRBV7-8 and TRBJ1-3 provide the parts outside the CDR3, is GAGVSQSPRYKVAKRGQDVALRCDPISGHVSLFWYQQALGQGPEFLTYFQNEAQLDKSGLPSDRFFAERPEGSVSTLKIQRTQQEDSAVYLCASSLVPQGLSGQGNTIYFGEGSWLTVV.

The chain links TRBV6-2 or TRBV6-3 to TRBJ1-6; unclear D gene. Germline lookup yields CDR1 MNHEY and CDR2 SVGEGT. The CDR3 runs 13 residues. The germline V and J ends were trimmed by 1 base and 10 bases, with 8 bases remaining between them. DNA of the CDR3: TGTGCCAGCAGTTACTTCTCCGGGTCACCCCTCCACTTT. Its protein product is CASSYFSGSPLHF.

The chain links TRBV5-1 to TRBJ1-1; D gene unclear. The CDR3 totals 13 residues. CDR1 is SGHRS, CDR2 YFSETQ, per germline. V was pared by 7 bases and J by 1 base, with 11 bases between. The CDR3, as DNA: TGCGCCAGCTCGCGCGGGGAGAACACTGAAGCTTTCTTT. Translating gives CASSRGENTEAFF. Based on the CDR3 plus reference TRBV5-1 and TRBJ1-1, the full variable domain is KAGVTQTPRYLIKTRGQQVTLSCSPISGHRSVSWYQQTPGQGLQFLFEYFSETQRNKGNFPGRFSGRQFSNSRSEMNVSTLELGDSALYLCASSRGENTEAFFGQGTRLTVV.

The CDR3 loop is CASSSTGKGEKLFF. The CDR3 DNA reads TGTGCCAGCAGTTCAACAGGGAAAGGTGAAAAACTGTTTTTT. The V and J genes are TRBV7-9 and TRBJ1-4; a possible D gene is TRBD1 (6 bases). The V and J ends lost 6 bases and 7 bases respectively, with 15 bases between them. The V gene's germline CDR1 is SEHNR and CDR2 FQNEAQ (reference sequence). The CDR3 loop spans 14 amino acids.

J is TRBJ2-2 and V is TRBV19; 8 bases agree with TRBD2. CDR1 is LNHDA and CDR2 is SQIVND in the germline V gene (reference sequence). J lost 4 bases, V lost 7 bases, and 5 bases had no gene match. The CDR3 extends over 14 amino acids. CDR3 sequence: CASTAGGGTGELFF. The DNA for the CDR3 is TGTGCCAGTACGGCGGGAGGTGGCACCGGGGAGCTGTTTTTT.

The CDR3 coding sequence is TGTGCCAGTAGTATAGGCAGTCCTAACTATGGCTACACCTTC. It specifies CASSIGSPNYGYTF. V usage is TRBV19 and J usage is TRBJ1-2; D is undetermined. V lost 1 base and J lost 0, with 6 bases in between. This CDR3 is built from 14 residues. Germline V gives CDR1 LNHDA, CDR2 SQIVND (reference sequence).

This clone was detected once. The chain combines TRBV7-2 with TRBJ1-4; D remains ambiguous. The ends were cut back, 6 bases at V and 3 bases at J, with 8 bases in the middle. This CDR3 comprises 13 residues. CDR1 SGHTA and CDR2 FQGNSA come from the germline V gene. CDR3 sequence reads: CASRGGPNEKLFF. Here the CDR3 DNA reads TGTGCCAGCAGAGGAGGGCCTAATGAAAAACTGTTTTTT.

The CDR3 DNA reads as TGTGCCAGCATCCCTGCAGGGATGAACACTGAAGCTTTCTTT. Its translation is CASIPAGMNTEAFF. This chain joins TRBV28 and TRBJ1-1; D perhaps matches TRBD1 (5 bases). The ends were cut back, 7 bases at V and 0 bases at J, with 12 bases in the middle. CDR3 length: 14 residues. From germline, CDR1 is MDHEN and CDR2 SYDVKM.